Following are 22 T cell receptor beta chains from one sample sequenced in a study of T cells in localized non-small cell lung cancer. The table came from immunoSEQ multiplex PCR; TCRdb's copy has only in-frame clones and leaves some out. The repertoire includes approximately 24,000 clones, approximately 81% of them detected once, and approximately 9.6% sits in the top ten. The specimen comprised peripheral blood, sampled before any cancer treatment. These TCRs come from a man aged 35-75 years with stage III squamous cell lung carcinoma.

V and J are TRBV21-1 and TRBJ1-4; the table's D call TRBD1 went unverified against the DNA. TRBV21-1 is given as a pseudogene. The CDR3 sequence is 14 residues long. The CDR3 DNA sequence: TGTGCCAGCGCAATGGACAGGGGGCATGAAAAACTGTTTTTT. Translation gives CASAMDRGHEKLFF.

The chain couples TRBV7-6 to TRBJ2-5; TRBD1 aligns across 8 bases. V lost 2 bases, J lost 4 bases, and 6 bases stayed unmatched. The length of the CDR3 is 15 residues. Germline V gene sequence: CDR1 SGHVS, CDR2 FNYEAQ. CDR3 sequence reads: CASSLFQGAGETQYF. For the CDR3, the DNA is TGTGCCAGCAGCTTATTCCAGGGGGCGGGAGAGACCCAGTACTTC.

The V gene is TRBV6-5, the J gene TRBJ1-5; D unclear. Looked up from germline, CDR1 is MNHEY and CDR2 is SVGAGI. This CDR3 has 15 residues. Trimming pared 5 bases from V and 0 bases from J, leaving 11 bases between. The CDR3 DNA follows: TGTGCCAGCAGTCCCCAGGCGGATAGCAATCAGCCCCAGCATTTT. This sequence encodes CASSPQADSNQPQHF.

This chain uses TRBV2 with TRBJ1-5, with unresolved D. Germline assignment: CDR1 SNHLY and CDR2 FYNNEI. The CDR3 runs 12 residues. Trimming removed 8 bases at V and 4 bases at J, with 9 bases between. CDR3 loop: CASVGLNQPQHF. The CDR3 bases are TGTGCCAGCGTGGGGTTAAATCAGCCCCAGCATTTT.

The CDR3 bases are TGTGCCAGTAGTCCTTACGTGGGGCGCGCGGCAGAAGAGACCCAGTACTTC. Residues: CASSPYVGRAAEETQYF. V is TRBV19 and J is TRBJ2-5; TRBD1 might be the D (5 bases). Per the germline V gene, CDR1 is LNHDA and CDR2 is SQIVND (reference sequence). This CDR3 is built from 17 residues. V was shortened by 5 bases and J by 3 bases, with 22 bases between the two germline ends.

This rearrangement joins TRBV29-1 to TRBJ2-1; TRBD2 agrees at 11 bases. V was pared by 6 bases and J by 7 bases, with 8 bases of the junction left unmatched. CDR1 and CDR2 from the germline V gene are SQVTM and ANQGSEA. The CDR3 has 14 residues. CDR3 in DNA: TGCAGCGTATCCTCTAGCGGGGGGAGGAATGAGCAGTTCTTC. It codes for CSVSSSGGRNEQFF.

The rearrangement links TRBV15 to TRBJ2-1; a possible D gene is TRBD2 (5 bases). Trimming shortened V by 0 bases and J by 9 bases, and 15 bases separated the two germline ends. This CDR3 has 15 amino acids. CDR1 and CDR2 (germline): LNHNV, YYDKDF (reference sequence). In DNA, the CDR3 is TGTGCCACCAGCAGAGATCTGGAGGCCTGGGGTGAGCAGTTCTTC. It is translated as CATSRDLEAWGEQFF.

J is TRBJ2-7 and V is TRBV18; TRBD2 agrees at 9 bases. Per germline, CDR1 KGHSH and CDR2 LQKENI. This CDR3 contains 16 residues. V was pared by 6 bases and J by 6 bases, with 15 bases of the junction left unmatched. CDR3 in amino acids: CASSPAGGVAGTEQYF. In nucleotides, the CDR3 is TGTGCCAGCTCTCCCGCGGGGGGGGTAGCGGGCACCGAGCAGTACTTC. The full variable domain, completed using reference TRBV18 and TRBJ2-7, is NAGVMQNPRHLVRRRGQEARLRCSPMKGHSHVYWYRQLPEEGLKFMVYLQKENIIDESGMPKERFSAEFPKEGPSILRIQQVVRGDSAAYFCASSPAGGVAGTEQYFGPGTRLTVT.

V usage is TRBV21-1 and J usage is TRBJ1-1. TRBV21-1 is recorded as a pseudogene. The CDR3 spans 15 residues. DNA for the CDR3: TGTGCCAGCAGCAAAGCGCCGGCCCCTCCACTGGGAGCTTTCTTT. Amino acids: CASSKAPAPPLGAFF.

The V call is TRBV28, the J call TRBJ1-5, with 8 bases that match TRBD1. Unmatched junction bases numbered 11, after V lost 7 bases and J lost 6 bases. From germline, CDR1 is MDHEN and CDR2 SYDVKM. The CDR3 sequence is 15 residues long. The DNA for the CDR3 is TGTGCCAGCACGACAGGGGTAGGAGAAGGTCAGCCCCAGCATTTT. This sequence encodes CASTTGVGEGQPQHF. The complete variable domain, with remaining parts taken from reference TRBV28 and TRBJ1-5, reads DVKVTQSSRYLVKRTGEKVFLECVQDMDHENMFWYRQDPGLGLRLIYFSYDVKMKEKGDIPEGYSVSREKKERFSLILESASTNQTSMYLCASTTGVGEGQPQHFGDGTRLSIL.

The rearrangement uses TRBV7-2 and TRBJ2-2; 11 positions match TRBD2. CDR3 length equals 16 residues. Trimming took 5 bases from V and 2 from J; bases not matched to a gene: 4. The V gene's germline CDR1 is SGHTA and CDR2 FQGNSA. This CDR3 reads CASSTSGGLNTGELFF. The CDR3 region has the DNA TGTGCCAGCAGCACTAGCGGGGGTCTAAACACCGGGGAGCTGTTTTTT.

The chain recombines TRBV14 with TRBJ2-5; D is unclear. Per the germline V gene, CDR1 is SGHDN and CDR2 is FVKESK. Trimming removed 1 base from V and 4 bases from J, with 13 bases in between. This CDR3 has 15 residues. The CDR3 loop reads CASSQGVRVAETQYF. The CDR3 DNA is TGTGCCAGCAGCCAAGGGGTTCGAGTAGCAGAGACCCAGTACTTC.

The J gene is TRBJ2-5, the V gene TRBV5-4, with D unresolved. CDR3 length: 14 residues. Germline V gene sequence: CDR1 SGHNT, CDR2 YYREEE (reference sequence). V was shortened by 0 bases and J by 3 bases, with 9 bases between the two germline ends. The DNA for the CDR3 is TGTGCCAGCAGCTTGGCCGGAAAGAAAGAGACCCAGTACTTC. It yields the protein CASSLAGKKETQYF.

The V and J genes are TRBV25-1 and TRBJ1-1; TRBD1 is a possible D gene (6 bases). CDR1 and CDR2 (germline): MGHDK, SYGVNS. The ends were cut back, 5 bases at V and 4 bases at J, with 14 bases in the middle. The CDR3 runs to 14 residues. The CDR3 sequence: CASSLGGSGTEAFF. CDR3 nucleotides: TGTGCCAGCAGTCTGGGGGGCTCGGGCACTGAAGCTTTCTTT.

In its sample, this clone was seen a few times. The chain couples TRBV9 to TRBJ2-1, with D unclear. The CDR3 loop spans 13 amino acids. Trimming removed 5 bases at V and 0 bases at J, with 6 bases between. Germline V gene lookup returns CDR1 SGDLS and CDR2 YYNGEE. The CDR3, as DNA: TGTGCCAGCAGTCCCAGCTCCTACAATGAGCAGTTCTTC. Encoded protein: CASSPSSYNEQFF.

This clone was seen once. The chain carries TRBV7-3 and TRBJ1-6; D might be TRBD1 (5 bases). The CDR3 has 16 residues. Trimming shortened V by 5 bases and J by 5 bases, and 16 bases separated the two germline ends. From germline, CDR1 is SGHTA and CDR2 FQGTGA. CDR3 in DNA: TGTGCCAGCAGCCCCGGGACGGTACTTAATAATTCACCCCTCCACTTT. Translation: CASSPGTVLNNSPLHF.

The V call is TRBV14, the J call TRBJ2-3; D is unresolved. Germline CDR1 reads SGHDN; CDR2 reads FVKESK. CDR3 length: 13 residues. Trimming cost V 1 base and J 1 base, with 3 bases left between them. The CDR3 bases are TGTGCCAGCAGCCAAGGGGGCACAGATACGCAGTATTTT. Protein product: CASSQGGTDTQYF.

The chain carries TRBV7-2 and TRBJ1-5; TRBD1 is a possible D gene (5 bases). The germline CDR1 and CDR2 sequences are SGHTA and FQGNSA. The CDR3 extends over 14 amino acids. Trimming pared 0 bases from V and 7 bases from J, leaving 10 bases between. CDR3 nucleotides: TGTGCCAGCAGCTTAGCTCTCAGGGACCAGCCCCAGCATTTT. Its protein product is CASSLALRDQPQHF.

The chain has TRBV5-1 and TRBJ2-1, with D hard to call. V was shortened by 4 bases and J by 7 bases, with 12 bases between the two germline ends. CDR1 and CDR2 from the germline V gene are SGHRS and YFSETQ. The CDR3 runs 13 residues. In DNA form, the CDR3 reads TGCGCCAGCAGCCTCGGGCCCATAAATGAGCAGTTCTTC. Its translation is CASSLGPINEQFF.

This clone is categorized as medium-sized (0.01 to 0.1%). V gene TRBV5-1 combines with J gene TRBJ1-1; possibly TRBD1 for D (5 bases). Germline lookup yields CDR1 SGHRS and CDR2 YFSETQ. V was clipped by 0 bases and J by 7 bases, with 10 bases between them. The CDR3 is 13 residues long. CDR3 DNA sequence: TGCGCCAGCAGCTTGGCTGACAGACTTGAAGCTTTCTTT. Its protein is CASSLADRLEAFF.

With regard to this clone: The sample contains more than one DNA sequence encoding this CDR3. The chain uses TRBV5-4 and TRBJ2-5; D is undetermined. CDR3 size: 13 residues. The V gene lost 1 base and the J gene lost 5 bases, with 9 bases spanning the gap. Germline V gene lookup returns CDR1 SGHNT and CDR2 YYREEE (reference sequence). This CDR3 is CASSLFEAETQYF. The CDR3 bases are TGTGCCAGCAGCTTGTTCGAGGCGGAGACCCAGTACTTC.

This sequence joins TRBV4-1 and TRBJ2-5; TRBD2 matches at 10 bases. Germline CDR1 reads MGHRA; CDR2 reads YSYEKL. Trimming at V came to 4 bases and at J to 4 bases, leaving 9 bases not matched to a gene. The CDR3 consists of 16 residues. This chain's CDR3 is CASSPSGSGGLETQYF. In nucleotides, the CDR3 is TGCGCCAGCAGCCCTTCGGGTAGCGGGGGGTTAGAGACCCAGTACTTC.